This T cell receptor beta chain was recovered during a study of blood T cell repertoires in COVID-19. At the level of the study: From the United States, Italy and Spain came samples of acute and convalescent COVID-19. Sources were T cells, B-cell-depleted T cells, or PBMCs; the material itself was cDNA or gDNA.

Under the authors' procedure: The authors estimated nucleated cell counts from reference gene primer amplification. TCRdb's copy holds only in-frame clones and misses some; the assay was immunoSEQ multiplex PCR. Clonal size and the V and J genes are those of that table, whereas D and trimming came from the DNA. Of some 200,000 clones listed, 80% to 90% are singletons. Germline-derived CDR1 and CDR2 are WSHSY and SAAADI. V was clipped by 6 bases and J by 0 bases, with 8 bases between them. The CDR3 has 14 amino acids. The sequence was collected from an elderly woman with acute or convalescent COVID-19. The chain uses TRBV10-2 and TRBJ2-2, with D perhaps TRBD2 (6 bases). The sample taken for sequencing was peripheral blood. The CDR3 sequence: CASSERANTGELFF. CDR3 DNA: TGCGCCAGCAGCGAGCGGGCGAACACCGGGGAGCTGTTTTTT.